Below, 8 T cell receptor beta chains from the same sample are listed, as sequenced in a study of blood T cell repertoires in COVID-19. The data were produced by immunoSEQ multiplex PCR, yet TCRdb's version contains in-frame clones alone and is incomplete. The table records 120,000 to 150,000 clones, 88% of them present only once. The sample taken for sequencing was peripheral blood. The receptor source for this set is a human donor with COVID-19, enrolled during active disease. The donor label of this sample is uncertain.

V gene TRBV2 combines with J gene TRBJ1-6, with 9 bases matching TRBD1. The CDR3 runs 16 residues. Germline lookup yields CDR1 SNHLY and CDR2 FYNNEI. The V gene end was trimmed by 3 bases and the J gene end by 8 bases; junction bases not matched to a gene: 8. CDR3 nucleotides: TGTGCCAGCAGTGATGAAACAGGGGGCTCGGATTCACCCCTCCACTTT. Amino acids: CASSDETGGSDSPLHF.

The rearrangement uses TRBV2 and TRBJ1-5; a possible D gene is TRBD1 (6 bases). This CDR3 has 13 amino acids. The V end lost 8 bases, the J end lost 3 bases, and 11 bases lay between the germline ends. The V gene's germline CDR1 is SNHLY and CDR2 FYNNEI. CDR3 residues: CASGWDTNQPQHF. The DNA for the CDR3 is TGTGCCAGCGGCTGGGACACCAATCAGCCCCAGCATTTT.

This clone came up a few times. The J gene is TRBJ2-7, the V gene TRBV4-2, with a weak D call TRBD2 (7 bases). V shed 6 bases and J shed 1 base, with 19 bases lying between them. Germline V gene data show CDR1 as LGHNA and CDR2 as YNFKEQ. This CDR3 is built from 16 residues. CDR3 sequence: CASSHNRGGRSYEQYF. The CDR3 DNA is TGTGCCAGCAGTCATAATAGGGGGGGCCGTTCCTACGAGCAGTACTTC.

The chain joins TRBV18 to TRBJ1-2; D is perhaps TRBD1 (5 bases). This CDR3 region has 13 residues. V lost 6 bases to trimming and J lost 3 bases, with 11 bases between them. Looked up from germline, CDR1 is KGHSH and CDR2 is LQKENI. Written as DNA, the CDR3 is TGTGCCAGCTCTCTCAGGGAGGACTATGGCTACACCTTC. Amino acid sequence: CASSLREDYGYTF.

The chain uses TRBV5-1 and TRBJ2-5; a possible D gene is TRBD2 (7 bases). This CDR3 has 16 amino acids. Germline CDR1 SGHRS, CDR2 YFSETQ. Trimming took 4 bases from V and 1 from J, leaving 17 bases between them. Written as DNA, the CDR3 is TGCGCCAGCAGCCCGGGGGGCAGGTACCTCCAAGAGACCCAGTACTTC. Its protein product is CASSPGGRYLQETQYF.

The rearrangement joins TRBV28 to TRBJ2-7; the D gene is possibly TRBD1 (5 bases). The CDR3 sequence is 15 residues long. Germline V gene sequence: CDR1 MDHEN, CDR2 SYDVKM. Deletions cut 1 base from V and 0 bases from J, with 10 bases between. This CDR3 is CASSLSGQGSYEQYF. The DNA of the CDR3 is TGTGCCAGCAGTTTATCCGGCCAGGGCTCCTACGAGCAGTACTTC.

This chain uses TRBV9 with TRBJ2-7; TRBD1 might be the D (6 bases). The germline V gene encodes CDR1 SGDLS and CDR2 YYNGEE. V was shortened by 3 bases and J by 2 bases, with 12 bases between the two germline ends. The CDR3 length is 14 residues. CDR3 residues: CASSATGIAYEQYF. The CDR3 DNA is TGTGCCAGCAGCGCTACAGGGATTGCCTACGAGCAGTACTTC. The full variable domain, rest sourced from reference TRBV9 and TRBJ2-7, is DSGVTQTPKHLITATGQRVTLRCSPRSGDLSVYWYQQSLDQGLQFLIQYYNGEERAKGNILERFSAQQFPDLHSELNLSSLELGDSALYFCASSATGIAYEQYFGPGTRLTVT.

This rearrangement joins TRBV5-1 to TRBJ1-6; D not resolved. This CDR3 comprises 16 residues. Germline loops: CDR1 SGHRS, CDR2 YFSETQ. With 5 bases removed from V and 0 bases from J, the gap between germline ends came to 12 bases. The CDR3 nucleotides are TGCGCCAGCAGGTGGGCGTACAGCTCCTATAATTCACCCCTCCACTTT. It codes for CASRWAYSSYNSPLHF. Full variable domain (rest looked up from reference TRBV5-1 and TRBJ1-6): KAGVTQTPRYLIKTRGQQVTLSCSPISGHRSVSWYQQTPGQGLQFLFEYFSETQRNKGNFPGRFSGRQFSNSRSEMNVSTLELGDSALYLCASRWAYSSYNSPLHFGNGTRLTVT.